The T cell receptor (beta chain) described here comes from a study of patients and donors after allogeneic stem cell transplantation. One entry per CDR3 protein results from TCRdb running MiXCR on the RT-PCR reads. The repertoire holds approximately 200,000 distinct CDR3 sequences, 13% to 15% seen once, with around a tenth in the top ten. With 11 bases clipped from V and 6 bases from J, the junction kept 11 bases outside the gene matches. The CDR3 is 13 residues long. CDR1 is SGHTA and CDR2 is FQGNSA in the germline V gene. The genes are TRBV7-2 and TRBJ1-2, with 8 bases fitting TRBD1. The TCR originated in a human donor who was either an allogeneic HSCT recipient or a stem cell or donor lymphocyte infusion donor (not recorded which). It is not recorded whose cells these are; they may come from a transplant donor. The sample comprised blood, either unsorted or a sorted T cell fraction (not recorded which). This CDR3 reads CAWDGGQDNGYTF. CDR3 in DNA: TGTGCCTGGGATGGGGGACAGGATAATGGCTACACCTTC.